The clone carrying this TCR beta chain was counted many times. The antigen is not known. The germline gene is not matched at one end of the junction; a read error may be the cause. This sample stems from a study of read filtering for tumor transcriptome and immune sequencing. For the study at large: The cohort had some 16 men and under 15 women aged roughly 47 to 90, mean roughly 66 years. After DNase treatment, RNA was made into whole-transcriptome libraries. General study findings and limits: Single-read clonotypes: about 81.9% of IR-seq clonotypes (approximately 3.7% of reads), around three quarters of RNA-seq clonotypes (under 50% of reads).

Germline CDR1 LGHDT, CDR2 YNNKEL (reference sequence). This CDR3 comprises 14 residues. From around 0.4 ug of RNA, a library with molecular barcoded alpha/delta and beta/gamma adaptors was made. TCRdb passed the reads through MiXCR, listing each CDR3 protein once. The table lists about 5,200 distinct CDR3 sequences, roughly 20% of them singletons, with 19% in the top ten. At the time of active disease, bone marrow was collected from every patient. This receptor was taken from a donor over 35 with multiple myeloma. The chain employs TRBV3-1 and TRBJ1-1, with D perhaps matching TRBD1 (6 bases). Sequencing was performed on a population of CD138-negative cells sorted from bone marrow. Written as DNA, the CDR3 is TGTGCCAGCAGCCGCGGGTTGCGGGACACTGAAACTTTCTTT. Encoded protein: CASSRGLRDTETFF.